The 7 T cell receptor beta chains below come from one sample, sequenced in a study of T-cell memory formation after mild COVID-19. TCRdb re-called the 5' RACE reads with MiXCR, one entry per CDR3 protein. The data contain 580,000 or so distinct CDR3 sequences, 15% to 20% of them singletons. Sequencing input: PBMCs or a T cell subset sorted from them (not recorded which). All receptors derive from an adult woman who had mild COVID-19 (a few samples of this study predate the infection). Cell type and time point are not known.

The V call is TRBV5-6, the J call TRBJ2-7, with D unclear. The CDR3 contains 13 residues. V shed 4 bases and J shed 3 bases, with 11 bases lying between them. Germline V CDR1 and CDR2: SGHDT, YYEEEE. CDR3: CASSLLNRYEQYF. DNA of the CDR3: TGTGCCAGCAGCCTACTAAATCGCTACGAGCAGTACTTC.

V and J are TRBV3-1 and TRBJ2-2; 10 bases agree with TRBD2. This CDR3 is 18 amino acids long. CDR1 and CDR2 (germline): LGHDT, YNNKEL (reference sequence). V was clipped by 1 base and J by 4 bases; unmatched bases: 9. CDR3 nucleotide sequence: TGTGCCAGCAGCCAAGGAAGCGGGGGGGCAAGGAGCACCGGGGAGCTGTTTTTT. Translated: CASSQGSGGARSTGELFF. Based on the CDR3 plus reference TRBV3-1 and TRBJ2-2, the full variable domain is DTAVSQTPKYLVTQMGNDKSIKCEQNLGHDTMYWYKQDSKKFLKIMFSYNNKELIINETVPNRFSPKSPDKAHLNLHINSLELGDSAVYFCASSQGSGGARSTGELFFGEGSRLTVL.

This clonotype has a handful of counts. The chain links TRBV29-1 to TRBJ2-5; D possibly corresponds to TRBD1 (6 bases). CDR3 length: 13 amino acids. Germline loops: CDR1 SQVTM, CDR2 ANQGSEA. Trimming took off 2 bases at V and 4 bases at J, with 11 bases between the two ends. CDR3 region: CSVELLQGETQYF. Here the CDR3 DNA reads TGCAGCGTTGAATTGTTACAGGGAGAGACCCAGTACTTC.

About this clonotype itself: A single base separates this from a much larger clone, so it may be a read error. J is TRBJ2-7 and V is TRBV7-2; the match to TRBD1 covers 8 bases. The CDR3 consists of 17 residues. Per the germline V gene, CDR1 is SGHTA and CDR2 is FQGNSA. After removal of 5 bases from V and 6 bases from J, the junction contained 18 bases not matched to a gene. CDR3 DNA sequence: TGTGCCAGCAGCGCATCACCCCGGACAGGGAGATTTCGCGAGCAGTACTTC. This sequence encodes CASSASPRTGRFREQYF.

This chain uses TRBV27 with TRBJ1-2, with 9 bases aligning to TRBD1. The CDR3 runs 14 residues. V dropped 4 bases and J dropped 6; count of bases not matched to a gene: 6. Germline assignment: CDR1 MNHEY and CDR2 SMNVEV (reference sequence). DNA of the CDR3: TGTGCCAGCAGTTCCCCAACAGGGGGCGATGGCTACACCTTC. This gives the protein CASSSPTGGDGYTF.

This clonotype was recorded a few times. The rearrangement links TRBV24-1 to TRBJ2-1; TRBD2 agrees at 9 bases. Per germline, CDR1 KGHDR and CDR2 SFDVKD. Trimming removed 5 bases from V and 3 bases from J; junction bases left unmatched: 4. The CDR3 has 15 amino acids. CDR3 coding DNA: TGTGCCACCAGTGCGGCTAGCGGGGTCTACAATGAGCAGTTCTTC. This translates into CATSAASGVYNEQFF.

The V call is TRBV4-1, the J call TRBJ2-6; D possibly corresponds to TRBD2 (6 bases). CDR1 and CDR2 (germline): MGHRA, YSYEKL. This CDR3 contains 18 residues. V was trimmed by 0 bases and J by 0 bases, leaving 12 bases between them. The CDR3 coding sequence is TGCGCCAGCAGCCAAGATCCGGCGGGGAGCTCTGGGGCCAACGTCCTGACTTTC. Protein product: CASSQDPAGSSGANVLTF.